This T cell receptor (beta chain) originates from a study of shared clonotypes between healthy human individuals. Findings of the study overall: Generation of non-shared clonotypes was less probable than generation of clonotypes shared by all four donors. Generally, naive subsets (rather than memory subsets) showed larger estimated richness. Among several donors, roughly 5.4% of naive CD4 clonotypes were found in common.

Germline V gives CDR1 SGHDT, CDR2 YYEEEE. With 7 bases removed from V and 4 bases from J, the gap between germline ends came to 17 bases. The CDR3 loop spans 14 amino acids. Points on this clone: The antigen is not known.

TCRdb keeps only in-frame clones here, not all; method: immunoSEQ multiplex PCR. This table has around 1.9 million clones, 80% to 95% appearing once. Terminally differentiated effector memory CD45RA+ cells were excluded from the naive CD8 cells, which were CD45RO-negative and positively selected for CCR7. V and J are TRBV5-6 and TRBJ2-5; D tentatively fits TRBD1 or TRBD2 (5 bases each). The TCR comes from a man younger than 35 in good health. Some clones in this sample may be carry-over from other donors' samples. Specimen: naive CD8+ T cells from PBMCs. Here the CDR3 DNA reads TGTGCCAGCGCCCGGAGAGGGGTTCGAGAGACCCAGTACTTC. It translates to CASARRGVRETQYF.